A selection of T cell receptor beta chains follows, all from one sample in a study of T cell responses to AZD1222 COVID-19 vaccine. Clones were sequenced by immunoSEQ multiplex PCR, and TCRdb holds only the in-frame ones, with some missing. The sample consists of under 150,000 clones, 91% of them appearing once. The sample here was peripheral blood, taken on day 0 of AZD1222 vaccination. The receptors come from an adult in good health. CDR3s include the opening cysteine and the closing phenylalanine or tryptophan. The D gene is left open where the match is weak. Rows give clone size only sometimes, using once, few, many, or a class for an expanded clone.

clone size: few
D gene: -
J gene: TRBJ2-7
V gene: TRBV7-9
CDR3 protein: CASSLGLTREQYF
CDR3 DNA: TGTGCCAGCAGCTTAGGACTGACTCGCGAGCAGTACTTC

clone size: -
D gene: -
J gene: TRBJ1-2
V gene: TRBV12-3/TRBV12-4
CDR3 protein: CASSSTRGYGYTF
CDR3 DNA: TGTGCCAGCAGCTCGACACGGGGCTATGGCTACACCTTC

clone size: -
D gene: -
J gene: TRBJ2-1
V gene: TRBV6-5
CDR3 protein: CASRRGGVSYNEQFF
CDR3 DNA: TGTGCCAGCAGGAGAGGCGGAGTCTCCTACAATGAGCAGTTCTTC

clone size: -
D gene: TRBD2
J gene: TRBJ2-7
V gene: TRBV18
CDR3 protein: CASSRRLAGDFGYEQYF
CDR3 DNA: TGTGCCAGCTCACGACGACTAGCGGGAGATTTCGGCTACGAGCAGTACTTC

clone size: -
D gene: -
J gene: TRBJ1-4
V gene: TRBV5-1
CDR3 protein: CASSLIATNEKLFF
CDR3 DNA: TGCGCCAGCAGCCTTATTGCAACTAATGAAAAACTGTTTTTT

clone size: -
D gene: -
J gene: TRBJ1-2
V gene: TRBV29-1
CDR3 protein: CSVERQSNYGYTF
CDR3 DNA: TGCAGCGTTGAAAGACAAAGTAACTATGGCTACACCTTC

clone size: few
D gene: -
J gene: TRBJ1-4
V gene: TRBV5-8
CDR3 protein: CASSLGRKGRTDEKLFF
CDR3 DNA: TGTGCCAGCAGCTTGGGCCGAAAAGGACGGACGGATGAAAAACTGTTTTTT

clone size: -
D gene: -
J gene: TRBJ2-6
V gene: TRBV11-3
CDR3 protein: CASSWHEIRELTF
CDR3 DNA: TGTGCCAGCAGCTGGCACGAAATCCGAGAACTGACTTTC

clone size: once
D gene: TRBD1
J gene: TRBJ2-7
V gene: TRBV13
CDR3 protein: CASSHRADRASYEQYF
CDR3 DNA: TGTGCCAGCAGCCACCGTGCGGACAGGGCTTCCTACGAGCAGTACTTC

clone size: -
D gene: -
J gene: TRBJ1-5
V gene: TRBV2
CDR3 protein: CASSDGGYSNQPQHF
CDR3 DNA: TGTGCCAGCAGTGACGGCGGCTATAGCAATCAGCCCCAGCATTTT

clone size: -
D gene: TRBD1
J gene: TRBJ1-1
V gene: TRBV18
CDR3 protein: CASSPSTGEVNTEAFF
CDR3 DNA: TGTGCCAGCTCACCCTCGACAGGGGAGGTGAACACTGAAGCTTTCTTT

clone size: -
D gene: -
J gene: TRBJ2-1
V gene: TRBV19
CDR3 protein: CASARQTYNEQFF
CDR3 DNA: TGTGCCAGCGCCCGACAGACCTACAATGAGCAGTTCTTC

clone size: -
D gene: -
J gene: TRBJ2-1
V gene: TRBV11-2
CDR3 protein: CASSLVSYNEQFF
CDR3 DNA: TGTGCCAGCAGCTTAGTTTCGTACAATGAGCAGTTCTTC

clone size: -
D gene: -
J gene: TRBJ2-5
V gene: TRBV7-2
CDR3 protein: CASSYQETQYF
CDR3 DNA: TGTGCCAGCAGCTACCAAGAGACCCAGTACTTC

clone size: -
D gene: -
J gene: TRBJ2-3
V gene: TRBV3-1/TRBV3-2
CDR3 protein: CASSLTSGLSSDTQYF
CDR3 DNA: TGTGCCAGCAGCCTCACTTCGGGACTGTCATCAGATACGCAGTATTTT

clone size: -
D gene: TRBD1
J gene: TRBJ1-2
V gene: TRBV6-1
CDR3 protein: CASSEAVGTGGRNGYTF
CDR3 DNA: TGTGCCAGCAGTGAAGCCGTGGGGACAGGGGGGAGAAATGGCTACACCTTC

clone size: -
D gene: -
J gene: TRBJ1-4
V gene: TRBV7-9
CDR3 protein: CASSWLNEKLFF
CDR3 DNA: TGTGCCAGCAGCTGGTTGAATGAAAAACTGTTTTTT

clone size: -
D gene: -
J gene: TRBJ1-2
V gene: TRBV6-6
CDR3 protein: CASSYSSNYGYTF
CDR3 DNA: TGTGCCAGCAGTTACTCGTCCAACTATGGCTACACCTTC

clone size: -
D gene: TRBD1
J gene: TRBJ1-2
V gene: TRBV4-1
CDR3 protein: CASSQDRWGTGLNYGYTF
CDR3 DNA: TGCGCCAGCAGCCAAGATAGATGGGGGACAGGCCTTAACTATGGCTACACCTTC

clone size: -
D gene: TRBD2
J gene: TRBJ2-1
V gene: TRBV7-3
CDR3 protein: CASSEGLAGYNEQFF
CDR3 DNA: TGTGCCAGCAGCGAGGGACTAGCGGGATACAATGAGCAGTTCTTC

clone size: -
D gene: -
J gene: TRBJ1-5
V gene: TRBV28
CDR3 protein: CASSFLNQPQHF
CDR3 DNA: TGTGCCAGCAGTTTCCTTAATCAGCCCCAGCATTTT

clone size: -
D gene: -
J gene: TRBJ2-1
V gene: TRBV13
CDR3 protein: CASSLEGHVAEQFF
CDR3 DNA: TGTGCCAGCAGCTTAGAGGGTCATGTGGCTGAGCAGTTCTTC

clone size: -
D gene: TRBD2
J gene: TRBJ2-7
V gene: TRBV6-5
CDR3 protein: CATLAGSYEQYF
CDR3 DNA: TGTGCCACCCTAGCGGGAAGCTACGAGCAGTACTTC

clone size: -
D gene: -
J gene: TRBJ2-7
V gene: TRBV29-1
CDR3 protein: CSVSRDSDREQYF
CDR3 DNA: TGCAGCGTGTCCCGGGACTCCGACCGCGAGCAGTACTTC

clone size: -
D gene: -
J gene: TRBJ1-2
V gene: TRBV2
CDR3 protein: CASRGDQGRGGYTF
CDR3 DNA: TGTGCCAGCAGGGGGGATCAGGGGCGCGGCGGCTACACCTTC

clone size: -
D gene: -
J gene: TRBJ1-2
V gene: TRBV28
CDR3 protein: CASSSHGGGLYGYTF
CDR3 DNA: TGTGCCAGCAGTTCGCACGGGGGTGGCCTGTATGGCTACACCTTC

clone size: -
D gene: TRBD1
J gene: TRBJ2-7
V gene: TRBV5-4
CDR3 protein: CASSLGAPWLGQGKYEQYF
CDR3 DNA: TGTGCCAGCAGCTTGGGGGCCCCCTGGTTGGGACAGGGAAAATACGAGCAGTACTTC